This TCR beta chain was documented in a study of cytomegalovirus exposure and HLA in healthy donors. Study summary: In terms of ancestry, the Caucasian-associated cluster contained 80% to 90% of the roughly 400 genotyped donors.

Study findings and constraints: HLA alleles were associated with 16,000 or so TCR beta sequences in a later analysis at 0.05 false discovery rate. A later analysis found most CMV-associated TCR beta chains apparently HLA-restricted.

CDR3 size: 14 residues. V was clipped by 4 bases and J by 8 bases; unmatched bases: 9. Germline lookup yields CDR1 SGHKS and CDR2 YYEKEE (reference sequence). PCR primers comprised 60 Vbeta and 13 Jbeta primers. The repertoire was sequenced with immunoSEQ multiplex PCR; TCRdb's copy has only in-frame clones and lacks some. The sample lists about 200,000 clones, 70% to 80% occurring once. Note on this clone: Antigen unknown.

The receptor was isolated from a woman aged 25 to 39 in good health and CMV-seropositive. V gene TRBV5-5 combines with J gene TRBJ1-2; 9 nucleotides agree with TRBD1. Sequencing was done on a sample of PBMCs. This CDR3 reads CASSPPGTGRGYTF. DNA for the CDR3: TGTGCCAGCAGCCCACCCGGGACAGGGAGAGGCTACACCTTC.